This T cell receptor beta chain was captured in a study of T cells after yellow fever vaccination. This clonotype was counted a few times. Antigen: not known. An end of the junction differs from the germline gene, which may be a read error. CDR1 SGDLS and CDR2 YYNGEE come from the germline V gene. The length of the CDR3 is 12 residues. It was through 5'RACE template switching that TCR cDNA was made, with a universal primer site and UMIs added. TCRdb re-derived calls from the 5' RACE reads in MiXCR, one entry per CDR3 protein. The sample records 300,000 to 400,000 distinct CDR3 sequences, roughly 6.2% being singletons. The study's findings and limits: Clonotypes appearing in both CD4 and CD8 compartments existed, and their share was small. The booster response re-showed most primary clones: approximately 95% CD4, 88% CD8.

The TCR sequence derives from a man aged 25-45 years who received the YFV17D yellow fever vaccine. The specimen comprised PBMCs, sampled 5 days after the yellow fever booster vaccination. The chain uses TRBV9 and TRBJ1-2, with D hard to call. Here the CDR3 DNA reads TGTGCCAGCAGTCACATAGAGAAGAATTTGTCCTTC. Protein sequence: CASSHIEKNLSF.